The next 25 T cell receptor beta chains were all read from a single sample in a study of cytomegalovirus exposure and HLA in healthy donors. This PCR relied on a set of 60 Vbeta primers and 13 Jbeta primers. The repertoire was sequenced with immunoSEQ multiplex PCR; TCRdb's copy has only in-frame clones and lacks some. The sample lists some 93,000 clones, 82% occurring once. The sequencing input was PBMCs. Receptors were obtained from a man aged 45 to 65 in good health and CMV-seronegative.

The chain has TRBV7-9 and TRBJ1-1, with TRBD1 matching over 9 bases. Germline lookup yields CDR1 SEHNR and CDR2 FQNEAQ (reference sequence). V shed 5 bases and J 5 bases; nucleotides not matched to a gene: 9. The CDR3 length is 15 residues. CDR3 residues: CASSPNTGGDTEAFF. The CDR3 nucleotides are TGTGCCAGCAGCCCAAACACAGGGGGCGATACTGAAGCTTTCTTT.

The V and J genes are TRBV19 and TRBJ1-5, with D perhaps TRBD1 (5 bases). The germline CDR1 and CDR2 sequences are LNHDA and SQIVND (reference sequence). V was pared by 7 bases and J by 6 bases, with 16 bases between. The length of the CDR3 is 14 residues. CDR3 nucleotides: TGTGCCAGTAACGACAGAGGCTCTGGTCAGCCCCAGCATTTT. It codes for CASNDRGSGQPQHF.

V usage is TRBV7-2 and J usage is TRBJ1-1; 9 bases agree with TRBD1. This CDR3 region has 14 residues. Trimming removed 1 base from V and 9 bases from J; junction bases left unmatched: 6. Germline CDR1 reads SGHTA; CDR2 reads FQGNSA. The CDR3 DNA reads as TGTGCCAGCAGCTTAGACAGGGGGCGGTTTAAAGCTTTCTTT. Translating it yields CASSLDRGRFKAFF.

On this clone itself: This same CDR3 is encoded by further DNA sequences in the sample. This chain connects TRBV7-2 to TRBJ2-3, with 7 bases matching TRBD2. V was pared by 0 bases and J by 0 bases, with 0 bases of the junction left unmatched. This CDR3 is built from 15 residues. Germline V gives CDR1 SGHTA, CDR2 FQGNSA. The CDR3 DNA reads TGTGCCAGCAGCTTAGCTAGCGGGAGCACAGATACGCAGTATTTT. It translates to CASSLASGSTDTQYF. The whole variable domain, filled in from reference TRBV7-2 and TRBJ2-3, reads GAGVSQSPSNKVTEKGKDVELRCDPISGHTALYWYRQSLGQGLEFLIYFQGNSAPDKSGLPSDRFSAERTGGSVSTLTIQRTQQEDSAVYLCASSLASGSTDTQYFGPGTRLTVL.

The chain employs TRBV4-2 and TRBJ2-7; maybe TRBD2 (7 bases). The CDR3 totals 14 residues. Germline-derived CDR1 and CDR2 are LGHNA and YNFKEQ. Trimming removed 1 base at V and 6 bases at J, with 13 bases between. Here the CDR3 DNA reads TGTGCCAGCAGCCAAGCGGGGGGCTTTTCCGAGCAGTACTTC. It codes for CASSQAGGFSEQYF.

The V and J genes are TRBV5-1 and TRBJ2-7; no reliable D call. Germline V gene data show CDR1 as SGHRS and CDR2 as YFSETQ. There are 15 residues in the CDR3. V was cut by 4 bases and J by 0 bases, with 14 bases left in between. CDR3 region: CASSSSPASSYEQYF. CDR3 nucleotide sequence: TGCGCCAGCAGCAGCTCCCCAGCGAGCTCCTACGAGCAGTACTTC.

The chain links TRBV23-1 to TRBJ2-1; 13 bases are a match to TRBD2. TRBV23-1 is an open reading frame, and its role is uncertain. The CDR3 contains 19 residues. The ends lost 4 bases at V and 7 bases at J; junction bases unmatched: 16. The CDR3 protein is CASSPGLAGVWATCNEQFF. The DNA for the CDR3 is TGCGCCAGCAGTCCAGGACTAGCGGGAGTTTGGGCTACTTGTAATGAGCAGTTCTTC.

This clone came up once. DNA of the CDR3: TGTGCCAGTAACCGGGACAGAGGCGCCGGGGAGCTGTTTTTT. It is translated as CASNRDRGAGELFF. The V gene is TRBV19, the J gene TRBJ2-2; TRBD1 agrees at 7 bases. The CDR3 length is 14 residues. The V gene's germline CDR1 is LNHDA and CDR2 SQIVND (reference sequence). Losses at the gene ends were 7 bases for V and 6 bases for J; bases not matched to a gene: 8.

This sequence joins TRBV9 and TRBJ1-1; D not resolved. CDR1 SGDLS and CDR2 YYNGEE come from the germline V gene. Deletions cut 4 bases from V and 3 bases from J, with 4 bases between. CDR3 length equals 11 residues. The CDR3 sequence is CASSSDTEAFF. In nucleotides, the CDR3 is TGTGCCAGCAGCTCGGACACTGAAGCTTTCTTT.

V and J are TRBV5-1 and TRBJ2-1; 15 positions match TRBD2. The germline gives CDR1 SGHRS, CDR2 YFSETQ. Trimming took 3 bases from V and 0 from J; bases not matched to a gene: 7. The CDR3 spans 19 residues. The CDR3 here is CASSWGLAGGPSSYNEQFF. CDR3 coding DNA: TGCGCCAGCAGCTGGGGACTAGCGGGAGGCCCTAGCTCCTACAATGAGCAGTTCTTC.

The chain couples TRBV30 to TRBJ2-1; TRBD2 is a possible D gene (6 bases). Germline CDR1 reads GTSNPN; CDR2 reads SVGIG (reference sequence). The CDR3 has 14 amino acids. The chain's CDR3 is CAKNRGTTNNEQFF. The CDR3 DNA follows: TGTGCTAAAAACCGCGGGACGACGAACAATGAGCAGTTCTTC.

The V call is TRBV10-3, the J call TRBJ1-4; the D is unclear. V lost 6 bases to trimming and J lost 8 bases, with 16 bases between them. This CDR3 has 14 amino acids. Germline values: CDR1 ENHRY, CDR2 SYGVKD. The CDR3 loop is CAISKIEPKEKLFF. The CDR3 nucleotides are TGTGCCATCAGCAAGATAGAGCCGAAAGAAAAACTGTTTTTT.

The V and J genes are TRBV5-6 and TRBJ2-4; TRBD2 might be the D (5 bases). CDR1 and CDR2 from the germline V gene are SGHDT and YYEEEE. The CDR3 is made up of 17 amino acids. V was trimmed by 0 bases and J by 0 bases, leaving 13 bases between them. DNA for the CDR3: TGTGCCAGCAGCTTGGGGGAGTCTGCCTTAGCCAAAAACATTCAGTACTTC. Translated, it gives CASSLGESALAKNIQYF.

The rearrangement uses TRBV2 and TRBJ2-4; 12 nucleotides line up with TRBD1. The CDR3 length is 17 residues. J was trimmed by 0 bases and V by 8 bases; bases with no gene match: 8. Per the germline V gene, CDR1 is SNHLY and CDR2 is FYNNEI. CDR3 in amino acids: CASLGQGALGAKNIQYF. CDR3 DNA sequence: TGTGCCAGCCTGGGACAGGGGGCTTTGGGAGCCAAAAACATTCAGTACTTC.

The rearrangement joins TRBV7-9 to TRBJ2-7; 7 nucleotides agree with TRBD1. The V gene's germline CDR1 is SEHNR and CDR2 FQNEAQ (reference sequence). V was pared by 1 base and J by 3 bases, with 9 bases of the junction left unmatched. The CDR3 runs to 16 residues. The CDR3: CASSLEGGQSYYEQYF. The CDR3 DNA follows: TGTGCCAGCAGCTTAGAAGGGGGCCAATCCTACTACGAGCAGTACTTC.

This clone has a single count. The chain's CDR3 is CASSERRQPQHF. CDR3 nucleotide sequence: TGTGCCAGCAGTGAAAGGCGGCAGCCCCAGCATTTT. This rearrangement joins TRBV6-1 to TRBJ1-5; D is uncertain. The CDR3 is 12 amino acids. Looked up from germline, CDR1 is MNHNS and CDR2 is SASEGT. Trimming removed 2 bases at V and 7 bases at J, with 6 bases between.

About this clone itself: Mismatch with germline at one junction end may stem from a read error. The chain employs TRBV7-7 and TRBJ2-2, with 7 bases fitting TRBD1. The CDR3 extends over 16 amino acids. Germline-derived CDR1 and CDR2 are SSHAT and FNYEAQ (reference sequence). Here the CDR3 DNA reads TGTGCTAGCAGCTCCCAGACAGGGCGGAGCACCGGGGAGCTGTTTTTT. It is translated as CASSSQTGRSTGELFF. Full variable domain (missing parts from reference TRBV7-7 and TRBJ2-2): GAGVSQSPRYKVTKRGQDVTLRCDPISSHATLYWYQQALGQGPEFLTYFNYEAQPDKSGLPSDRFSAERPEGSISTLTIQRTEQRDSAMYRCASSSQTGRSTGELFFGEGSRLTVL.

This sequence joins TRBV7-2 and TRBJ1-4; no clear D. This CDR3 is built from 14 residues. The V end lost 3 bases, the J end lost 6 bases, and 11 bases lay between the germline ends. Germline values: CDR1 SGHTA, CDR2 FQGNSA. The CDR3 DNA follows: TGTGCCAGCAGCTTTCAGGCGCGAGATGAAAAACTGTTTTTT. This sequence encodes CASSFQARDEKLFF.

This CDR3 is CASSVGGLLNEQFF. The CDR3 region has the DNA TGTGCCAGCAGCGTAGGGGGACTACTCAATGAGCAGTTCTTC. The chain has TRBV9 and TRBJ2-1; the match to TRBD2 covers 7 bases. Trimming cost V 0 bases and J 6 bases; bases outside gene matches: 3. CDR1 SGDLS and CDR2 YYNGEE come from the germline V gene. This CDR3 comprises 14 residues.

This chain uses TRBV4-3 with TRBJ1-2, with a possible D match to TRBD1 (5 bases). This CDR3 comprises 16 residues. V lost 0 bases to trimming and J lost 4 bases, with 15 bases between them. Per the germline V gene, CDR1 is LGHNA and CDR2 is YSLEER. The CDR3 coding sequence is TGCGCCAGCAGCCAAGATCTGGCATCGGGGGGCTATGGCTACACCTTC. Its translation: CASSQDLASGGYGYTF.

The rearrangement joins TRBV10-2 to TRBJ1-2, with TRBD1 as a possible D gene (6 bases). The V end lost 4 bases, the J end lost 6 bases, and 9 bases lay between the germline ends. The CDR3 is 12 residues long. In germline, CDR1 is WSHSY, CDR2 SAAADI. CDR3 bases: TGCGCCAGCAGTGGTCCAGGGGATGGCTACACCTTC. It codes for CASSGPGDGYTF.

This clone is a singleton in its sample. V is TRBV5-1 and J is TRBJ2-1, with TRBD1 matching over 10 bases. The germline V gene has CDR1 SGHRS and CDR2 YFSETQ. The J segment lost 6 bases and the V segment lost 3 bases, leaving 6 bases of the junction unmatched. The CDR3 covers 15 residues. CDR3 nucleotides: TGCGCCAGCAGCTCCCGGACAGGGGGGCTCAATGAGCAGTTCTTC. It encodes CASSSRTGGLNEQFF. The entire variable domain, with the rest obtained from reference TRBV5-1 and TRBJ2-1, is as follows: KAGVTQTPRYLIKTRGQQVTLSCSPISGHRSVSWYQQTPGQGLQFLFEYFSETQRNKGNFPGRFSGRQFSNSRSEMNVSTLELGDSALYLCASSSRTGGLNEQFFGPGTRLTVL.

There are a few counts of this clone. This chain uses TRBV5-1 with TRBJ2-7, with 11 positions matching TRBD2. V trimming: 6 bases; J trimming: 3 bases; junction bases outside the gene matches: 11. This CDR3 has 16 residues. Germline V gene lookup returns CDR1 SGHRS and CDR2 YFSETQ. CDR3 sequence (DNA): TGCGCCAGCACGCCGGAACCGGGACTAGCGGACTACGAGCAGTACTTC. It encodes CASTPEPGLADYEQYF.

The CDR3 bases are TGTGCCAGCAGTTACGGGCGGGGAGTAGAGGCAGATACGCAGTATTTT. The encoded protein is CASSYGRGVEADTQYF. The rearrangement joins TRBV6-5 to TRBJ2-3; weak D call: TRBD2 (6 bases). The ends were cut back, 2 bases at V and 4 bases at J, with 16 bases in the middle. Germline V CDR1 and CDR2: MNHEY, SVGAGI. The CDR3 extends over 16 amino acids.

The chain recombines TRBV10-2 with TRBJ1-5; TRBD1 is a possible D gene (5 bases). The V gene's germline CDR1 is WSHSY and CDR2 SAAADI. The CDR3 spans 14 residues. The ends were cut back, 6 bases at V and 2 bases at J, with 11 bases in the middle. In nucleotides, the CDR3 is TGCGCCAGCAGGGCCAGGGATCGCAATCAGCCCCAGCATTTT. It encodes CASRARDRNQPQHF.